The 16 T cell receptor beta chains in this list originate from one sample, sequenced in a study of T cell changes during pregnancy in multiple sclerosis. Measured with immunoSEQ multiplex PCR; TCRdb has only the in-frame clones, and not every one. The sample shows about 79,000 clones, about 89% of them seen only once. Sequenced here: CD4+ T cells from peripheral blood mononuclear cells, sampled in the second trimester of pregnancy. The receptors come from a female donor with multiple sclerosis, enrolled in a pregnancy study.

The chain recombines TRBV29-1 with TRBJ1-1; D gene unclear. The CDR3 spans 13 residues. Trimming took off 0 bases at V and 7 bases at J, with 12 bases between the two ends. Germline CDR1 and CDR2: SQVTM and ANQGSEA. Here the CDR3 DNA reads TGCAGCGTTGAAGACACAGTGTTCGGTGAAGCTTTCTTT. This translates into CSVEDTVFGEAFF.

The CDR3 DNA reads as TGTGCCAGCACCGCCGACAGTCGCACAGATACGCAGTATTTT. Translation gives CASTADSRTDTQYF. This chain connects TRBV2 to TRBJ2-3; TRBD1 might be the D (5 bases). The CDR3 length is 14 residues. Per the germline V gene, CDR1 is SNHLY and CDR2 is FYNNEI. With 7 bases removed from V and 1 base from J, the gap between germline ends came to 12 bases.

In the case of this clone: Other DNA sequences in the same sample also yield this CDR3. The V call is TRBV7-2, the J call TRBJ1-1, with D unresolved. Trimming stripped 1 base from V and 2 bases from J, with 8 bases between. The germline CDR1 and CDR2 sequences are SGHTA and FQGNSA. The CDR3 spans 14 residues. The CDR3 spells CASSLGSANTEAFF. CDR3 DNA: TGTGCCAGCAGCTTAGGGAGCGCTAACACTGAAGCTTTCTTT.

The genes are TRBV7-2 and TRBJ2-1; TRBD2 matches 12 bases. Trimming at V came to 1 base and at J to 7 bases, leaving 5 bases not matched to a gene. Germline V gene lookup returns CDR1 SGHTA and CDR2 FQGNSA. The CDR3 consists of 16 residues. The CDR3 spells CASSLVASGGANEQFF. CDR3 coding DNA: TGTGCCAGCAGCTTAGTTGCTAGCGGGGGGGCTAATGAGCAGTTCTTC.

The chain has TRBV4-3 and TRBJ2-5, with D possibly TRBD2 on 5 matching bases. Germline CDR1 LGHNA, CDR2 YSLEER. V gave up 4 bases and J gave up 5 bases, with 11 bases separating them. The CDR3 is 13 amino acids. The CDR3 is CASSPNTGETQYF. The CDR3 DNA is TGCGCCAGCAGCCCCAACACGGGGGAGACCCAGTACTTC.

J is TRBJ1-6 and V is TRBV6-5; D remains unclear. V was clipped by 0 bases and J by 9 bases, with 9 bases between them. Germline V gene sequence: CDR1 MNHEY, CDR2 SVGAGI. There are 14 residues in the CDR3. The CDR3 reads CASSYSSIFSPLHF. CDR3 coding DNA: TGTGCCAGCAGTTACTCGAGCATTTTTTCACCCCTCCACTTT.

The chain combines TRBV11-3 with TRBJ2-5, with 8 bases lining up with TRBD2. The CDR3 totals 15 residues. Germline-derived CDR1 and CDR2 are SGHNT and YENEEA. Trimming removed 1 base from V and 4 bases from J; junction bases left unmatched: 5. The chain's CDR3 is CASSLGAGDTETQYF. CDR3 bases: TGTGCCAGCAGCTTAGGAGCGGGAGACACAGAGACCCAGTACTTC.

The chain employs TRBV7-8 and TRBJ1-1; 10 nucleotides match TRBD1. The V gene end was trimmed by 5 bases and the J gene end by 0 bases; junction bases not matched to a gene: 12. From germline, CDR1 is SGHVS and CDR2 FQNEAQ. CDR3 size: 18 residues. In DNA form, the CDR3 reads TGTGCCAGCAGCGAACAGACAGGGGGCGTCGTCGTGAACACTGAAGCTTTCTTT. It codes for CASSEQTGGVVVNTEAFF. Looking up the rest from reference TRBV7-8 and TRBJ1-1 gives the full variable domain: GAGVSQSPRYKVAKRGQDVALRCDPISGHVSLFWYQQALGQGPEFLTYFQNEAQLDKSGLPSDRFFAERPEGSVSTLKIQRTQQEDSAVYLCASSEQTGGVVVNTEAFFGQGTRLTVV.

The V gene is TRBV7-2, the J gene TRBJ1-2, with 9 bases that match TRBD1. The CDR3 is made up of 15 amino acids. Losses at the gene ends were 5 bases for V and 1 base for J; bases not matched to a gene: 5. CDR1 SGHTA and CDR2 FQGNSA come from the germline V gene. CDR3 sequence (DNA): TGTGCCAGCAGCACCCCGGGACAGGGTAACTATGGCTACACCTTC. This encodes CASSTPGQGNYGYTF. Based on the CDR3 plus reference TRBV7-2 and TRBJ1-2, the full variable domain is GAGVSQSPSNKVTEKGKDVELRCDPISGHTALYWYRQSLGQGLEFLIYFQGNSAPDKSGLPSDRFSAERTGGSVSTLTIQRTQQEDSAVYLCASSTPGQGNYGYTFGSGTRLTVV.

This chain links TRBV6-1 with TRBJ2-1; 9 bases map to TRBD2. CDR1 is MNHNS and CDR2 is SASEGT in the germline V gene. The ends lost 2 bases at V and 9 bases at J; junction bases unmatched: 8. The CDR3 runs to 15 residues. CDR3 nucleotides: TGTGCCAGCAGTGAAAGCGTTAGCGGGAGTTTTGAGCAGTTCTTC. The encoded protein is CASSESVSGSFEQFF.

The chain has TRBV11-3 and TRBJ1-1; 7 bases are shared with TRBD1. From germline, CDR1 is SGHNT and CDR2 YENEEA. The CDR3 is made up of 15 amino acids. V lost 0 bases to trimming and J lost 11 bases; unmatched junction nucleotides: 12. CDR3 in amino acids: CASSLEKKGGSEAFF. CDR3 bases: TGTGCCAGCAGCTTAGAAAAGAAAGGGGGCAGTGAGGCTTTCTTT.

The chain joins TRBV5-4 to TRBJ2-1; 8 bases align to TRBD1. J lost 10 bases, V lost 3 bases, and 15 bases had no gene match. Germline V gene lookup returns CDR1 SGHNT and CDR2 YYREEE (reference sequence). The CDR3 is made up of 16 amino acids. Here the CDR3 reads CASSSGQDRVGGEQFF. The CDR3 DNA reads TGTGCCAGCAGCTCGGGCCAGGACAGGGTAGGAGGCGAGCAGTTCTTC.

The J gene is TRBJ1-5, the V gene TRBV5-1; 7 bases line up with TRBD1. V was clipped by 0 bases and J by 6 bases; unmatched bases: 6. There are 15 residues in the CDR3. The germline gives CDR1 SGHRS, CDR2 YFSETQ. For the CDR3, the DNA is TGCGCCAGCAGCTTGGAAGGGGGCGTTTTTCAGCCCCAGCATTTT. Translated, it gives CASSLEGGVFQPQHF.

The chain uses TRBV14 and TRBJ1-1, with D tentatively TRBD1 (6 bases). The CDR3 spans 17 residues. The V end was cut by 4 bases, the J end by 2 bases, with 20 bases between. The germline gives CDR1 SGHDN, CDR2 FVKESK. CDR3 residues: CASSLLRGGPTNTEAFF. Here the CDR3 DNA reads TGTGCCAGCAGCCTCCTAAGGGGGGGGCCAACAAACACTGAAGCTTTCTTT.

The sample holds a few counts of this clone. The J gene is TRBJ1-2, the V gene TRBV11-1; 9 bases are a match to TRBD1. Germline V CDR1 and CDR2: SGHAT, FQDESV (reference sequence). The CDR3 extends over 16 amino acids. Losses at the gene ends were 5 bases for V and 3 bases for J; bases not matched to a gene: 10. The CDR3 DNA follows: TGTGCCAGCAGCACGCTCCTGGGACAGGGTTACTATGGCTACACCTTC. Its protein product is CASSTLLGQGYYGYTF. Full variable domain (missing parts from reference TRBV11-1 and TRBJ1-2): EAEVAQSPRYKITEKSQAVAFWCDPISGHATLYWYRQILGQGPELLVQFQDESVVDDSQLPKDRFSAERLKGVDSTLKIQPAELGDSAMYLCASSTLLGQGYYGYTFGSGTRLTVV.

This sequence joins TRBV18 and TRBJ1-2, with TRBD1 matching 9 bases. This CDR3 has 16 residues. With 3 bases clipped from V and 0 bases from J, the junction kept 5 bases outside the gene matches. Germline values: CDR1 KGHSH, CDR2 LQKENI. Written as DNA, the CDR3 is TGTGCCAGCTCACCGGGGACAGGGAATGCTAACTATGGCTACACCTTC. Translating gives CASSPGTGNANYGYTF.